These 3 T cell receptor beta chains were all obtained from the same sample, sequenced in a study of T cell clones after liver transplantation (dated by TCRdb to between 2018 and 2020). Library preparation was by the immunoSEQ multiplex PCR assay. TCRdb limited this immuneACCESS table to in-frame rearrangements with V and J called. A share of clones is missing; checked studies link under half to unresolved V genes, and the rest is unexplained. The sample includes around 78,000 clones, with less than 90% observed a single time. Of the sample, over 2.5% falls within the top ten clones. The specimen was CD4+ T cells from blood, collected at the 22-month timepoint. These receptors came from a human patient who received a liver transplant. After a transplant, some T cells may have been passed on by the graft donor.

The chain is built from TRBV12-5 and TRBJ1-4; D is unclear. The CDR3 contains 14 residues. Between the trimmed V and J ends, which lost 9 bases and 3 bases, there was a span of 14 bases. In germline, CDR1 is LGHNT, CDR2 FRNRAP. This CDR3 reads CASTSGLANEKLFF. The CDR3 bases are TGTGCTAGCACATCCGGCCTGGCTAATGAAAAACTGTTTTTT.

The chain joins TRBV28 to TRBJ2-3; D uncertain. The length of the CDR3 is 15 residues. The germline CDR1 and CDR2 sequences are MDHEN and SYDVKM. Deletions cut 2 bases from V and 1 base from J, with 10 bases between. The CDR3 is CASSLELSGTDTQYF. For the CDR3, the DNA is TGTGCCAGCAGTTTAGAGCTTTCCGGCACAGATACGCAGTATTTT.

V and J are TRBV19 and TRBJ1-1; unclear D gene. Trimming shortened V by 5 bases and J by 0 bases, and 16 bases separated the two germline ends. The CDR3 contains 16 residues. Germline CDR1 and CDR2: LNHDA and SQIVND (reference sequence). The CDR3 sequence: CASSLSARVMNTEAFF. The CDR3 DNA follows: TGTGCCAGTAGTTTATCCGCCCGGGTTATGAACACTGAAGCTTTCTTT. Combining the CDR3 with reference TRBV19 and TRBJ1-1 gives the whole variable domain DGGITQSPKYLFRKEGQNVTLSCEQNLNHDAMYWYRQDPGQGLRLIYYSQIVNDFQKGDIAEGYSVSREKKESFPLTVTSAQKNPTAFYLCASSLSARVMNTEAFFGQGTRLTVV.